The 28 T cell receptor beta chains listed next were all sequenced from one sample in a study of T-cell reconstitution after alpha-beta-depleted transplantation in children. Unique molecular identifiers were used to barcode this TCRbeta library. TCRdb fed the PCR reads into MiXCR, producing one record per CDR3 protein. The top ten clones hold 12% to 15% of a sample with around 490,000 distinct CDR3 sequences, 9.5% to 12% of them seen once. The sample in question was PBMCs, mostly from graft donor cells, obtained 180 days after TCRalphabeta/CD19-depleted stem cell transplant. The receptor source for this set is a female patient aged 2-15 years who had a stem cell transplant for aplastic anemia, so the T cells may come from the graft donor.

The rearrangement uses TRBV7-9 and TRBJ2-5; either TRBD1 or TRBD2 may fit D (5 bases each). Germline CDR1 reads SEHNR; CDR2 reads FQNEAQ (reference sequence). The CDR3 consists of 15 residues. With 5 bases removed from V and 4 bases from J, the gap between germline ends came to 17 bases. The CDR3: CASSDRDGNRETQYF. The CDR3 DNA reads TGTGCCAGCAGCGATAGGGACGGAAACAGAGAGACCCAGTACTTC.

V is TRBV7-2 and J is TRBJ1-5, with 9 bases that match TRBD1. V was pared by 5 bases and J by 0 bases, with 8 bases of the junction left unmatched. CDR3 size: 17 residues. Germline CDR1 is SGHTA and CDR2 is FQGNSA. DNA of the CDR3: TGTGCCAGCAGCCCGACAGGGGGGGGATATAGCAATCAGCCCCAGCATTTT. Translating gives CASSPTGGGYSNQPQHF.

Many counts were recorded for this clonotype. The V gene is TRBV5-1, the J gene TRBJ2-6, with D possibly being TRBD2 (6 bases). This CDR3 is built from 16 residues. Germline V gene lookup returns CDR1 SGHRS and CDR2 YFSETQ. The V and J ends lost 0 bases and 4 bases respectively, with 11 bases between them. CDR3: CASSLEAGGGANVLTF. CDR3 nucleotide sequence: TGCGCCAGCAGCTTGGAGGCAGGAGGGGGGGCCAACGTCCTGACTTTC.

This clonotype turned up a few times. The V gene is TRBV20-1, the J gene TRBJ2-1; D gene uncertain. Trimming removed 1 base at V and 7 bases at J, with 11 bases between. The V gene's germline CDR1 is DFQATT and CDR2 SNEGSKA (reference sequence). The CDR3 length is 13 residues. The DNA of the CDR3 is TGCAGTGCTAGAGCCACGGTGAGGAATGAGCAGTTCTTC. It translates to CSARATVRNEQFF.

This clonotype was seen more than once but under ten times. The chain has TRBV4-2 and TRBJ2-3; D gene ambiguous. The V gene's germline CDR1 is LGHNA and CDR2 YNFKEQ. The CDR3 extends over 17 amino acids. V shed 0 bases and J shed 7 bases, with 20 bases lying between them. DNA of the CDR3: TGTGCCAGCAGCCAAGATCCCGGATTAGCAAGGAGATATACGCAGTATTTT. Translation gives CASSQDPGLARRYTQYF.

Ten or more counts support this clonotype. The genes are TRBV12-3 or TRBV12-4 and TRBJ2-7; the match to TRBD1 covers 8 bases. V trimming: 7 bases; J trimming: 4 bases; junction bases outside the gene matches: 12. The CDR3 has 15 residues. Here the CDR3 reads CASTPSTGDRYEQYF. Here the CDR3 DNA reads TGTGCCAGCACCCCATCGACAGGGGACCGATACGAGCAGTACTTC.

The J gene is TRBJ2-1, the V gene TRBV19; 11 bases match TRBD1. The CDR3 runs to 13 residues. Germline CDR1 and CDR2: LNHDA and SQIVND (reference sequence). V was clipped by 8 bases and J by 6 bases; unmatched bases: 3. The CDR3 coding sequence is TGTGCCAGTGCCGGGACAGGGGGCAATGAGCAGTTCTTC. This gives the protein CASAGTGGNEQFF. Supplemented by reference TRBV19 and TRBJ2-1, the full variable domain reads DGGITQSPKYLFRKEGQNVTLSCEQNLNHDAMYWYRQDPGQGLRLIYYSQIVNDFQKGDIAEGYSVSREKKESFPLTVTSAQKNPTAFYLCASAGTGGNEQFFGPGTRLTVL.

The DNA of the CDR3 is TGCAGTGCTAGAGATCAGGGCAGGAGACTCTCCTACGAGCAGTACTTC. The encoded protein is CSARDQGRRLSYEQYF. The chain carries TRBV20-1 and TRBJ2-7; the D gene is possibly TRBD1 (5 bases). The ends were cut back, 0 bases at V and 0 bases at J, with 15 bases in the middle. The germline V gene has CDR1 DFQATT and CDR2 SNEGSKA (reference sequence). CDR3 size: 16 residues.

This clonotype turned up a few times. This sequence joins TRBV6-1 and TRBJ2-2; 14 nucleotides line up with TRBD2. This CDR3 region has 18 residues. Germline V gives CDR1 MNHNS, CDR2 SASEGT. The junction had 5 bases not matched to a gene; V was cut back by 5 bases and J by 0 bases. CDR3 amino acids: CASSQRGLAGANTGELFF. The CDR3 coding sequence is TGTGCCAGCAGTCAAAGGGGACTAGCGGGGGCGAACACCGGGGAGCTGTTTTTT.

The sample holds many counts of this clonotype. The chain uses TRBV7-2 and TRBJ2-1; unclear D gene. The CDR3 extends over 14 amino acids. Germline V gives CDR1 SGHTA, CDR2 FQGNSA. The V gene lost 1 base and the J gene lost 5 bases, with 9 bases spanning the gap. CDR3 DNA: TGTGCCAGCAGCTTAGTTCACGAGAACAATGAGCAGTTCTTC. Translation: CASSLVHENNEQFF.

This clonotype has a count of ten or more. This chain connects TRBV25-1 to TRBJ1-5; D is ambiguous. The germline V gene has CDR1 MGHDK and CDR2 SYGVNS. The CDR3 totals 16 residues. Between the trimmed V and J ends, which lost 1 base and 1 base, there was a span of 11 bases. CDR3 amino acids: CASSESGRTSNQPQHF. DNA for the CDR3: TGTGCCAGCAGTGAATCTGGAAGGACGAGCAATCAGCCCCAGCATTTT.

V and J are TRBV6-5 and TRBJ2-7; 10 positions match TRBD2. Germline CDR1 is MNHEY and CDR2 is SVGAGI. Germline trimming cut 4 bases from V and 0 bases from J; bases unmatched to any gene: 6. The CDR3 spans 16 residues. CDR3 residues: CASSSHIAGGSYEQYV. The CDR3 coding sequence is TGTGCCAGCAGTTCCCACATAGCGGGAGGCTCCTACGAGCAGTACGTC.

CDR3 sequence reads: CSAITGINGYTF. The CDR3 nucleotides are TGCAGTGCTATCACAGGGATTAATGGCTACACCTTC. This chain connects TRBV20-1 to TRBJ1-2, with D perhaps TRBD1 (6 bases). Looked up from germline, CDR1 is DFQATT and CDR2 is SNEGSKA (reference sequence). V was pared by 4 bases and J by 6 bases, with 12 bases between. The CDR3 sequence is 12 residues long.

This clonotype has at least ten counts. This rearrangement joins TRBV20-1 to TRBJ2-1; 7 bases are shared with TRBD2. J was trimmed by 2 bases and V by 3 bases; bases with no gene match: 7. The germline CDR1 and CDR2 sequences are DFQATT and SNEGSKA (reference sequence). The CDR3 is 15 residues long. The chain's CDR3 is CSARDRGLAYNEQFF. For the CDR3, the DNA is TGCAGTGCTAGGGATCGCGGACTAGCCTACAATGAGCAGTTCTTC.

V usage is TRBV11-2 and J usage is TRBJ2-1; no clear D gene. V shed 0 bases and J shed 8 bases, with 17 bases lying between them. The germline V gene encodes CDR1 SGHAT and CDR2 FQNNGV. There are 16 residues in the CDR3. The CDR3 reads CASSLEAPTLGYEQFF. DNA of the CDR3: TGTGCCAGCAGCTTAGAGGCCCCCACCTTAGGGTATGAGCAGTTCTTC.

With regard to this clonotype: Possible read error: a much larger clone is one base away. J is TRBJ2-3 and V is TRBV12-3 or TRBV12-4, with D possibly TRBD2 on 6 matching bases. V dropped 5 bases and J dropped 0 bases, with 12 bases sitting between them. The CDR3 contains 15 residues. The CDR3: CASSLDYPSTDTQYF. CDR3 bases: TGTGCCAGCAGTCTGGACTACCCTAGCACAGATACGCAGTATTTT.

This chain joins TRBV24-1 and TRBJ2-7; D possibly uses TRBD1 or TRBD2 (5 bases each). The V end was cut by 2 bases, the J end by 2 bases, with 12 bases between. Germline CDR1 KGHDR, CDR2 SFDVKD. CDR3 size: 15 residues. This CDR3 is CATSDSRGPTYEQYF. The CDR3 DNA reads TGTGCCACCAGTGATTCAAGGGGACCTACCTACGAGCAGTACTTC.

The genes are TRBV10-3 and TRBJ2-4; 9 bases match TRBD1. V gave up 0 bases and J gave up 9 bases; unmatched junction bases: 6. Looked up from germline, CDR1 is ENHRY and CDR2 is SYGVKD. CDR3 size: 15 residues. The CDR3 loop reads CAISESRDRVFIQYF. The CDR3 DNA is TGTGCCATCAGTGAGTCCCGGGACAGGGTATTCATTCAGTACTTC.

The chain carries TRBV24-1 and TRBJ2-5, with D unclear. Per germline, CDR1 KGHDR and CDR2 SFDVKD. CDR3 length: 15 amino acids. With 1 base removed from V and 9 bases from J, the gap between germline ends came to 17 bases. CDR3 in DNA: TGTGCCACCAGTGATTTAATTAGGGCTAATGAGGCCCAGTACTTC. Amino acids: CATSDLIRANEAQYF.

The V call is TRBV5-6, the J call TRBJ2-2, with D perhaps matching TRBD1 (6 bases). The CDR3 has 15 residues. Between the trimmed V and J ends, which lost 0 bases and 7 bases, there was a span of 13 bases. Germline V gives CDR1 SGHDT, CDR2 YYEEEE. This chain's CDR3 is CASSLVSAGDGELFF. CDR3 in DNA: TGTGCCAGCAGCTTGGTTTCGGCAGGGGACGGGGAGCTGTTTTTT. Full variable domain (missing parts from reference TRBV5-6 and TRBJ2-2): DAGVTQSPTHLIKTRGQQVTLRCSPKSGHDTVSWYQQALGQGPQFIFQYYEEEERQRGNFPDRFSGHQFPNYSSELNVNALLLGDSALYLCASSLVSAGDGELFFGEGSRLTVL.

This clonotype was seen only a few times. CDR3 coding DNA: TGTGCCAGCAGGGGTAGGACTAGCGGGATCACCGGGGAGCTGTTTTTT. It yields the protein CASRGRTSGITGELFF. The chain joins TRBV6-2 or TRBV6-3 to TRBJ2-2; TRBD2 agrees at 12 bases. The CDR3 sequence is 16 residues long. Trimming took 6 bases from V and 4 from J; bases not matched to a gene: 6. Looked up from germline, CDR1 is MNHEY and CDR2 is SVGEGT.

The CDR3 region is CSAEGTSGIGNEQFF. The DNA of the CDR3 is TGCAGTGCTGAAGGGACTAGCGGGATAGGCAATGAGCAGTTCTTC. This chain connects TRBV20-1 to TRBJ2-1; 13 positions agree with TRBD2. V was pared by 5 bases and J by 6 bases, with 7 bases of the junction left unmatched. Germline CDR1 is DFQATT and CDR2 is SNEGSKA (reference sequence). The CDR3 runs to 15 residues.

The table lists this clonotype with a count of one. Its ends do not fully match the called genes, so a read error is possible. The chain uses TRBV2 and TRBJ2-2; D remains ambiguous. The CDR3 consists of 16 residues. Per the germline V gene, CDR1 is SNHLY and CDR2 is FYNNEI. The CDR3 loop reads CASSAPSSLNTWELFF. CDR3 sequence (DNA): TGTGCCAGCAGTGCCCCCTCCTCCCTGAACACCTGGGAGCTGTTTTTT.

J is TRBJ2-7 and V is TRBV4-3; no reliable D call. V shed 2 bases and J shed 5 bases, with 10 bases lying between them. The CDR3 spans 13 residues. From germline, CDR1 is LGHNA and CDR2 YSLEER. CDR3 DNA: TGCGCCAGCAGCCAACCCCCCTCTGACGAGCAGTACTTC. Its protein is CASSQPPSDEQYF.

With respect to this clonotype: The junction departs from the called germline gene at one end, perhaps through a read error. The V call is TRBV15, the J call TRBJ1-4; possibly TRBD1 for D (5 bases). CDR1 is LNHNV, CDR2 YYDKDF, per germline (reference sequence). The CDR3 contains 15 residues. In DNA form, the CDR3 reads TGTGCCACCAGCAGAGATGGGGCCTCTAATAAAAAACTGTTTTTT. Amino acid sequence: CATSRDGASNKKLFF.

The CDR3 region is CASSYLFRAATEAFF. Written as DNA, the CDR3 is TGTGCCAGCAGCTACCTATTCCGGGCAGCGACTGAAGCTTTCTTT. V is TRBV6-2 or TRBV6-3 and J is TRBJ1-1; no firm D call. Germline V lookup: CDR1 MNHEY, CDR2 SVGEGT. This CDR3 has 15 residues. V gave up 6 bases and J gave up 5 bases, with 19 bases separating them.

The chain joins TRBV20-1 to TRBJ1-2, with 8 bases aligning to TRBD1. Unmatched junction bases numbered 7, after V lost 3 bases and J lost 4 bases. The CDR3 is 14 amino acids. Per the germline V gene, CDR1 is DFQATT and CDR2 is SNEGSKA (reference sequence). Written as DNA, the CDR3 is TGCAGTGCTAGGCCCAAGACAGGGGCCTATGGCTACACCTTC. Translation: CSARPKTGAYGYTF.

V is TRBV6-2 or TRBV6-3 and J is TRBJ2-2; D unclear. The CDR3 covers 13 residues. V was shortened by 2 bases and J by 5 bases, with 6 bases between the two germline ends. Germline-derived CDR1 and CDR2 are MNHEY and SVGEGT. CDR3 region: CASSYRLTGELFF. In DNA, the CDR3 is TGTGCCAGCAGTTACCGTTTGACCGGGGAGCTGTTTTTT.